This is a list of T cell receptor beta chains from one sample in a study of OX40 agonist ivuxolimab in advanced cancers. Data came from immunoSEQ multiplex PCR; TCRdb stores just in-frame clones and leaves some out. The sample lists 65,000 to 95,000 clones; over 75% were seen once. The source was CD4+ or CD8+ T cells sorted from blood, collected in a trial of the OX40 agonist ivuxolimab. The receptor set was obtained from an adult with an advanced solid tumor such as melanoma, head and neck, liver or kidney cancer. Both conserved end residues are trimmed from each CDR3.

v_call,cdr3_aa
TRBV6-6,ASSYSPAQITYEQY
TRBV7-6,ASSFGSGRADTQY
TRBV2,ASSRGYSNQPQH
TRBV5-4,ASSFQRGGVSYEQY
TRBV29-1,SVYPTGVTGELF
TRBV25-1,ASSVDGRNQPQH
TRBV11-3,ASSLGGTGSRTGELF
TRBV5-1,ASRTALANTGELF
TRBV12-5,ASGLGIAGATDTQY
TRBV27,ASSFHPSGREAF
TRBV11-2,ASSQGTGRQETQY
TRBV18,ASSARGRTYEQY
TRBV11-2,ASSSGPAGRTDTQY
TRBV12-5,ASGLAGPLGSGANVLT
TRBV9,ASSVGGGGSRKETQY
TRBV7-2,ASSPNQGANQPQH
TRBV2,ASEDPAGNTDAQY
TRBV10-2,ASRQGTSGRSTYEQY
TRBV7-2,ASSFTLAGAAGANVLT
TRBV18,ASSQRSGGSTDTQY
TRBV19,ASTRRGLAGVETQY
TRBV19,ASSIVLQGNQPQH
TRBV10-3,AISPRDRGPRYGYT
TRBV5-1,ASSFMTGGSIGELF
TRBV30,AWTHNEKLF
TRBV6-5,ASSYSSLGNYGYT
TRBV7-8,ASSIGEYDRPQH
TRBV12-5,ASGLGSGPGTQY
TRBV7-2,ASSVGLEQF
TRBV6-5,ASRAGPNTDTQY
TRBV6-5,ASSRGDTEAF
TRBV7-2,ASSPHSGALYEQY
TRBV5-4,ATRRGASDYGYT